This is a list of T cell receptor beta chains from one sample in a study of blood T cell repertoires in COVID-19. TCRdb's copy holds only in-frame clones and misses some; the assay was immunoSEQ multiplex PCR. The repertoire has 35,000 to 45,000 clones, 70% to 90% of them found once; the top ten carry about 2.1%. The sequencing sample was made of peripheral blood. These receptors originate from a human donor in a cohort sampled during active COVID-19. The CDR3 runs from the conserved cysteine through the conserved F or W. The order of the fields is D gene, V gene, J gene, clone size, CDR3 protein, CDR3 DNA. D genes are given only for firm matches. A row's size may be missing; if present it is once, few, many or a size class.

NA	TRBV19	TRBJ2-1	NA	CASSEVANNEQFF	TGTGCCAGTAGTGAGGTCGCAAACAATGAGCAGTTCTTC
TRBD2	TRBV18	TRBJ2-2	NA	CASSPFAGANTGELFF	TGTGCCAGCTCACCATTCGCGGGAGCGAACACCGGGGAGCTGTTTTTT
NA	TRBV28	TRBJ2-7	NA	CASSLSRPGIYEQYF	TGTGCCAGCAGCCTATCCCGGCCCGGGATTTACGAGCAGTACTTC
TRBD1	TRBV30	TRBJ1-6	NA	CAWREWDRGLSPLHF	TGTGCCTGGAGGGAATGGGACAGGGGGCTCTCACCCCTCCACTTT
TRBD2	TRBV7-9	TRBJ2-1	NA	CASSLGISGGSSYNEQFF	TGTGCCAGCAGCTTAGGTATTAGCGGGGGTTCCTCCTACAATGAGCAGTTCTTC
TRBD1	TRBV4-2	TRBJ2-1	NA	CASSGPGQGKFF	TGTGCCAGCAGCGGACCGGGACAGGGGAAGTTCTTC
TRBD2	TRBV3-1/TRBV3-2	TRBJ2-2	NA	CASTLSGGASGELFF	TGTGCCAGCACCCTTAGCGGGGGGGCCTCCGGGGAGCTGTTTTTT
NA	TRBV6-5	TRBJ2-1	few	CASSYSAGTYNEQFF	TGTGCCAGCAGTTACTCGGCGGGGACCTACAATGAGCAGTTCTTC
TRBD1	TRBV5-6	TRBJ1-2	NA	CASSTGELISGYTF	TGTGCCAGCTCGACAGGGGAGTTAATAAGCGGCTACACCTTC
NA	TRBV12-5	TRBJ1-2	few	CASAPGLGYGYTF	TGTGCTAGTGCCCCAGGGTTGGGCTATGGCTACACCTTC
NA	TRBV15	TRBJ1-1	NA	CATSRDSTDLITEAFF	TGTGCCACCAGCAGAGATTCGACAGACCTGATAACTGAAGCTTTCTTT
NA	TRBV28	TRBJ2-2	NA	CASIGGPTGELFF	TGTGCCAGCATCGGTGGGCCCACCGGGGAGCTGTTTTTT
NA	TRBV7-6	TRBJ1-1	NA	CASSPQVSGNGAEAFF	TGTGCCAGCAGCCCACAGGTCTCAGGGAATGGCGCTGAAGCTTTCTTT
TRBD2	TRBV11-2	TRBJ2-1	NA	CASSLVAGGPINEQFF	TGTGCCAGCAGCTTAGTTGCGGGGGGGCCGATTAATGAGCAGTTCTTC